The 28 T cell receptor beta chains presented below share a single source sample, sequenced in a study of shared clonotypes between healthy human individuals. TCRdb's table, derived via immunoSEQ multiplex PCR, lists solely in-frame clones and lacks some. This sample has 950,000 to 1,300,000 clones; about 80% occur once, and the top ten carry approximately 1.5%. The material sequenced was memory CD4+ T cells sorted from blood. Subset described: CD45RA-negative fraction. The receptors stem from a man younger than 35 in good health.

The CDR3 spells CASSLGAGSIYNEQFF. The CDR3 coding sequence is TGTGCCAGCAGCTTGGGGGCTGGCAGCATCTACAATGAGCAGTTCTTC. The chain links TRBV5-4 to TRBJ2-1; D ambiguous. Germline V CDR1 and CDR2: SGHNT, YYREEE (reference sequence). The length of the CDR3 is 16 residues. Deletions cut 0 bases from V and 3 bases from J, with 13 bases between.

The chain joins TRBV5-1 to TRBJ2-5; 9 nucleotides agree with TRBD1. The CDR3 runs 14 residues. V shed 4 bases and J 2 bases; nucleotides not matched to a gene: 3. Germline V CDR1 and CDR2: SGHRS, YFSETQ. CDR3 protein: CASSTGTGQETQYF. The CDR3 nucleotides are TGCGCCAGCAGCACCGGGACAGGGCAAGAGACCCAGTACTTC.

The chain couples TRBV7-9 to TRBJ2-2; D might be TRBD1 or TRBD2, each matching 5 bases. The CDR3 runs 15 residues. Germline-derived CDR1 and CDR2 are SEHNR and FQNEAQ (reference sequence). Trimming stripped 4 bases from V and 0 bases from J, with 9 bases between. The CDR3 region has the DNA TGTGCCAGCAGCTACGGGGACCCGAACACCGGGGAGCTGTTTTTT. Amino acids: CASSYGDPNTGELFF.

The V call is TRBV18, the J call TRBJ2-3; perhaps D is TRBD1 or TRBD2 (6 bases each). CDR3 size: 14 residues. The ends were cut back, 4 bases at V and 5 bases at J, with 13 bases in the middle. Looked up from germline, CDR1 is KGHSH and CDR2 is LQKENI. The CDR3 DNA reads TGTGCCAGCTCACGGGAGGACAGTAAAGATACGCAGTATTTT. It is translated as CASSREDSKDTQYF.

This clone appeared a single time. This chain connects TRBV28 to TRBJ2-3; D not resolved. Germline CDR1 MDHEN, CDR2 SYDVKM. The CDR3 contains 16 residues. V gave up 8 bases and J gave up 2 bases, with 20 bases separating them. CDR3 in amino acids: CASADPGAYYTDTQYF. The CDR3 nucleotides read TGTGCCAGCGCCGACCCAGGTGCCTATTACACAGATACGCAGTATTTT.

This clone has a single count. Additional DNA sequences in this sample encode the identical CDR3. V gene TRBV5-1 combines with J gene TRBJ2-7; 10 bases are a match to TRBD2. The CDR3 is made up of 15 amino acids. Germline assignment: CDR1 SGHRS and CDR2 YFSETQ. V lost 0 bases and J lost 2; bases outside the gene matches: 2. In nucleotides, the CDR3 is TGCGCCAGCAGCTTGGGGACTAGCGGACCCTACGAGCAGTACTTC. Translating gives CASSLGTSGPYEQYF. Full variable domain (rest looked up from reference TRBV5-1 and TRBJ2-7): KAGVTQTPRYLIKTRGQQVTLSCSPISGHRSVSWYQQTPGQGLQFLFEYFSETQRNKGNFPGRFSGRQFSNSRSEMNVSTLELGDSALYLCASSLGTSGPYEQYFGPGTRLTVT.

This chain uses TRBV5-1 with TRBJ2-3, with 8 bases matching TRBD2. CDR3 length: 14 residues. CDR1 and CDR2 from the germline V gene are SGHRS and YFSETQ. Unmatched junction bases numbered 6, after V lost 7 bases and J lost 2 bases. CDR3 coding DNA: TGCGCCAGCCAACTAGCGGTGGTCACAGATACGCAGTATTTT. Amino acids: CASQLAVVTDTQYF.

This clone was recorded once. The gene calls are TRBV2 and TRBJ1-1; D is perhaps TRBD1 (5 bases). This CDR3 is 14 amino acids long. Germline V CDR1 and CDR2: SNHLY, FYNNEI. V shed 8 bases and J shed 1 base, with 14 bases lying between them. CDR3 amino acids: CASRGTAWNTEAFF. The CDR3 bases are TGTGCCAGCCGAGGGACGGCCTGGAACACTGAAGCTTTCTTT.

Comments on this clone: At one boundary the junction diverges from the germline segment, which might be a read error. This chain uses TRBV7-7 with TRBJ2-3, with a possible D match to TRBD2 (6 bases). The CDR3 sequence is 15 residues long. Germline CDR1 is SSHAT and CDR2 is FNYEAQ (reference sequence). CDR3 DNA sequence: TGTGCTAGCAGCTTAGTGGGGGGAAGCACAGATACGCAGTATTTT. Translated: CASSLVGGSTDTQYF.

The chain couples TRBV30 to TRBJ2-5; D gene uncertain. The CDR3 totals 21 residues. The V end was cut by 3 bases, the J end by 0 bases, with 32 bases between. The germline CDR1 and CDR2 sequences are GTSNPN and SVGIG (reference sequence). CDR3 protein: CAWRNPPTMLATHRDQETQYF. DNA of the CDR3: TGTGCCTGGAGAAACCCCCCCACTATGCTTGCTACCCATCGCGACCAAGAGACCCAGTACTTC.

In DNA, the CDR3 is TGTGCCAGCAGATCAGACAGGACCGATAATTCACCCCTCCACTTT. This encodes CASRSDRTDNSPLHF. The chain uses TRBV5-5 and TRBJ1-6, with D maybe TRBD1 (6 bases). The CDR3 length is 15 residues. The V end was cut by 5 bases, the J end by 5 bases, with 14 bases between. Germline CDR1 and CDR2: SGHKS and YYEKEE (reference sequence).

This clone was recorded a few times. The chain uses TRBV18 and TRBJ1-6, with D unclear. CDR1 and CDR2 from the germline V gene are KGHSH and LQKENI. The CDR3 has 15 amino acids. V lost 2 bases to trimming and J lost 10 bases, with 15 bases between them. CDR3 residues: CASSPMTVTDSPLHF. In DNA form, the CDR3 reads TGTGCCAGCTCACCAATGACCGTCACGGACTCACCCCTCCACTTT.

This chain uses TRBV15 with TRBJ1-5, with no clear D. Germline V CDR1 and CDR2: LNHNV, YYDKDF (reference sequence). The CDR3 runs 15 residues. V lost 2 bases to trimming and J lost 0 bases, with 8 bases between them. The CDR3 coding sequence is TGTGCCACCAGCAGAATAACCGATAGCAATCAGCCCCAGCATTTT. This translates into CATSRITDSNQPQHF. Full variable domain (missing parts from reference TRBV15 and TRBJ1-5): DAMVIQNPRYQVTQFGKPVTLSCSQTLNHNVMYWYQQKSSQAPKLLFHYYDKDFNNEADTPDNFQSRRPNTSFCFLDIRSPGLGDTAMYLCATSRITDSNQPQHFGDGTRLSIL.

The chain is built from TRBV7-9 and TRBJ2-3, with D maybe TRBD1 (5 bases). The CDR3 length is 16 residues. The V and J ends lost 4 bases and 0 bases respectively, with 14 bases between them. Per germline, CDR1 SEHNR and CDR2 FQNEAQ (reference sequence). The CDR3 sequence: CASSWGGARSTDTQYF. The CDR3 region has the DNA TGTGCCAGCAGCTGGGGTGGGGCCAGGAGCACAGATACGCAGTATTTT.

This sequence joins TRBV7-2 and TRBJ1-2; 10 bases align to TRBD1. With 4 bases clipped from V and 7 bases from J, the junction kept 6 bases outside the gene matches. Germline V gene sequence: CDR1 SGHTA, CDR2 FQGNSA. CDR3 length equals 14 residues. CDR3 sequence reads: CASSSRQGARGYTF. The DNA of the CDR3 is TGTGCCAGCAGCTCCCGACAGGGGGCGCGTGGCTACACCTTC.

The chain couples TRBV27 to TRBJ1-6; 8 bases line up with TRBD1. Germline CDR1 MNHEY, CDR2 SMNVEV (reference sequence). This CDR3 contains 13 residues. Losses at the gene ends were 6 bases for V and 10 bases for J; bases not matched to a gene: 5. CDR3 coding DNA: TGTGCCAGCAGGCAGGGGGCCGTCTCACCCCTCCACTTT. Protein sequence: CASRQGAVSPLHF.

The chain recombines TRBV10-1 with TRBJ1-5; D perhaps matches TRBD1 (6 bases). The germline V and J ends were trimmed by 0 bases and 2 bases, with 8 bases remaining between them. Per the germline V gene, CDR1 is WNHNN and CDR2 is SYGVQD (reference sequence). There are 15 residues in the CDR3. The CDR3 sequence is CASSESGQRNQPQHF. As DNA, the CDR3 is TGCGCCAGCAGTGAGTCAGGACAGCGCAATCAGCCCCAGCATTTT.

A few counts support this clone. V is TRBV4-3 and J is TRBJ2-7; 7 bases map to TRBD1. CDR1 and CDR2 from the germline V gene are LGHNA and YSLEER. This CDR3 region has 15 residues. V shed 7 bases and J 2 bases; nucleotides not matched to a gene: 11. The CDR3 reads CASNQGEPITYEQYF. The CDR3 DNA reads TGCGCCAGCAATCAGGGGGAACCTATAACCTACGAGCAGTACTTC.

The chain has TRBV7-2 and TRBJ2-3; 7 nucleotides align to TRBD1. The CDR3 is made up of 13 amino acids. After removal of 5 bases from V and 4 bases from J, the junction contained 3 bases not matched to a gene. Germline V CDR1 and CDR2: SGHTA, FQGNSA. The CDR3 loop is CASSIQGPDTQYF. The CDR3 DNA follows: TGTGCCAGCAGCATACAGGGGCCAGATACGCAGTATTTT.

This clone has a single count. The V gene is TRBV27, the J gene TRBJ2-7, with TRBD2 matching over 8 bases. Trimming at V came to 6 bases and at J to 6 bases, leaving 7 bases not matched to a gene. Germline V gives CDR1 MNHEY, CDR2 SMNVEV (reference sequence). The CDR3 has 13 residues. The CDR3 DNA reads TGTGCCAGCAGCTCCGTCGGGGGGGGCGAGCAGTACTTC. It specifies CASSSVGGGEQYF.

V and J are TRBV6-4 and TRBJ1-5; no definite D call. CDR3 size: 14 residues. Germline V gene sequence: CDR1 MRHNA, CDR2 SNTAGT. Trimming removed 10 bases from V and 1 base from J, with 14 bases in between. Written as DNA, the CDR3 is TGTGCCATCTTCCCGGTTGCGAGCAATCAGCCCCAGCATTTT. Protein: CAIFPVASNQPQHF.

This clone was observed a handful of times. The chain is built from TRBV28 and TRBJ1-1; tentative D call: TRBD1 (6 bases). Deletions cut 11 bases from V and 4 bases from J, with 14 bases between. The CDR3 extends over 12 amino acids. The V gene's germline CDR1 is MDHEN and CDR2 SYDVKM. CDR3 nucleotides: TGTGCCGCCACAGGGTTGGGCACTGAAGCTTTCTTT. The encoded protein is CAATGLGTEAFF.

The chain has TRBV30 and TRBJ2-7, with 8 bases aligning to TRBD2. CDR3 length equals 15 residues. From germline, CDR1 is GTSNPN and CDR2 SVGIG (reference sequence). V dropped 0 bases and J dropped 3; count of bases not matched to a gene: 7. CDR3 nucleotides: TGTGCCTGGAGTGTAGCGGGGGCCAGCTTCTACGAGCAGTACTTC. Encoded protein: CAWSVAGASFYEQYF.

The J gene is TRBJ2-2, the V gene TRBV5-1; D is perhaps TRBD1 (6 bases). From germline, CDR1 is SGHRS and CDR2 YFSETQ. The CDR3 is 16 amino acids. The ends were cut back, 3 bases at V and 5 bases at J, with 17 bases in the middle. CDR3 DNA: TGCGCCAGCAGCTATGGGGGCACAGGGAGTACCGGGGAGCTGTTTTTT. It translates to CASSYGGTGSTGELFF.

Regarding this clone: Additional DNA sequences in this sample encode the identical CDR3. V is TRBV30 and J is TRBJ1-3, with D possibly TRBD1 on 6 matching bases. The V end was cut by 5 bases, the J end by 0 bases, with 8 bases between. The CDR3 loop spans 13 amino acids. Germline V lookup: CDR1 GTSNPN, CDR2 SVGIG (reference sequence). The CDR3 DNA reads as TGTGCCTGGGCACAGGGCTCTGGAAACACCATATATTTT. Translated, it gives CAWAQGSGNTIYF. Together with reference TRBV30 and TRBJ1-3, the CDR3 gives the full variable domain: SQTIHQWPATLVQPVGSPLSLECTVEGTSNPNLYWYRQAAGRGLQLLFYSVGIGQISSEVPQNLSASRPQDRQFILSSKKLLLSDSGFYLCAWAQGSGNTIYFGEGSWLTVV.

The CDR3 coding sequence is TGTGCCAGCAGGATTGACGCGGAGGGCCACGAGCAGTACTTC. This codes for CASRIDAEGHEQYF. The chain combines TRBV6-5 with TRBJ2-7; weak D call: TRBD2 (6 bases). Trimming removed 6 bases from V and 5 bases from J, with 17 bases in between. This CDR3 has 14 residues. Germline CDR1 is MNHEY and CDR2 is SVGAGI.

The chain carries TRBV7-9 and TRBJ2-5, with TRBD2 matching over 7 bases. The junction had 8 bases not matched to a gene; V was cut back by 5 bases and J by 2 bases. Germline V gene data show CDR1 as SEHNR and CDR2 as FQNEAQ (reference sequence). This CDR3 contains 15 residues. The CDR3 here is CASSLKWGGQETQYF. CDR3 DNA: TGTGCCAGCAGCCTAAAATGGGGGGGACAAGAGACCCAGTACTTC.

The chain employs TRBV27 and TRBJ2-1; 11 positions match TRBD2. V shed 2 bases and J 0 bases; nucleotides not matched to a gene: 12. Germline V gene data show CDR1 as MNHEY and CDR2 as SMNVEV (reference sequence). The CDR3 consists of 20 residues. CDR3 amino acids: CASSLQISPSGGTSYNEQFF. The DNA for the CDR3 is TGTGCCAGCAGTTTACAGATTTCTCCTAGCGGGGGGACCTCCTACAATGAGCAGTTCTTC.